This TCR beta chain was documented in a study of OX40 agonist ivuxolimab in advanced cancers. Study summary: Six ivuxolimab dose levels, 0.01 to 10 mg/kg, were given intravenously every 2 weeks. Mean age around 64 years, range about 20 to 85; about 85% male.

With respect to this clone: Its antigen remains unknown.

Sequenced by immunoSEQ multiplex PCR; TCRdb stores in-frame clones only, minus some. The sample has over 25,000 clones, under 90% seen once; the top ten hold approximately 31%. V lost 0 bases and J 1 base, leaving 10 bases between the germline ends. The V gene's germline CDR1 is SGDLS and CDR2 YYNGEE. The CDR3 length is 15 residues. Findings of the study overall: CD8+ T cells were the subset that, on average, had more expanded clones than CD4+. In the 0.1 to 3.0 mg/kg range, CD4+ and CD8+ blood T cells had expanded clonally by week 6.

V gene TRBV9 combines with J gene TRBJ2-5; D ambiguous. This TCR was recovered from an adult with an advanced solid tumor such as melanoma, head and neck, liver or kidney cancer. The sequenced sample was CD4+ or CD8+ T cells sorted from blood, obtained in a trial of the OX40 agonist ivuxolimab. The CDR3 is CASSVEWGPQETQYF. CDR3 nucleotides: TGTGCCAGCAGCGTAGAATGGGGTCCCCAAGAGACCCAGTACTTC.